Below are 28 T cell receptor beta chains sequenced from a single sample in a study of tumor and adjacent non-tumor tissue in lung cancer. The template was RNA from unsorted bulk tissue. A modified ARM-PCR protocol with three rounds of nested PCR amplified TCRbeta. One entry per CDR3 protein results from TCRdb running MiXCR on the multiplex PCR reads. This table has roughly 70,000 distinct CDR3 sequences, 60% to 75% appearing once. Input material: lung tumor tissue. The receptors stem from a man in his sixties with non-small cell lung cancer.

V is TRBV6-5 and J is TRBJ2-1; D is tentatively TRBD1 or TRBD2 (5 bases each). Per germline, CDR1 MNHEY and CDR2 SVGAGI. The CDR3 totals 14 residues. The DNA of the CDR3 is TGTGCAGGCTGTGGGACGGGTTCTTACAATGAGCAGTTCTTC. It yields the protein CAGCGTGSYNEQFF.

The sample holds a few counts of this clonotype. The rearrangement links TRBV11-2 to TRBJ2-1; D call uncertain. Germline V gene lookup returns CDR1 SGHAT and CDR2 FQNNGV. Trimming removed 7 bases at V and 10 bases at J, with 17 bases between. There are 13 residues in the CDR3. The CDR3 nucleotides are TGTGCCAGCAACCCCCAAACGAGTGCCGAGCAGTTCTTC. Encoded protein: CASNPQTSAEQFF.

Turning to this clonotype: Since no conserved phenylalanine or tryptophan closes the CDR3, a read error is the likely cause. The chain is built from TRBV5-6 and TRBJ2-5; either TRBD1 or TRBD2 may fit D (5 bases each). The CDR3 length is 14 residues. Germline V gene sequence: CDR1 SGHDT, CDR2 YYEEEE. V was shortened by 8 bases and J by 4 bases, with 18 bases between the two germline ends. The CDR3 protein is CASNSGPRGETQYS. DNA for the CDR3: TGTGCCAGTAACTCGGGGCCCCGAGGAGAGACCCAGTACTCC.

Comment on this clonotype: This may be a read error, as it is one base from a much larger clone. The rearrangement uses TRBV14 and TRBJ1-6, with D unclear. This CDR3 is 13 amino acids long. Germline-derived CDR1 and CDR2 are SGHDN and FVKESK. CDR3 DNA: TGTGCCAGCAGCCAAGGGGGATCTTTAAGCACCCGCTTT. Translation: CASSQGGSLSTRF.

This clonotype was seen a few times. The junction and the germline gene differ at one end; a read error may be behind it. This sequence joins TRBV11-3 and TRBJ2-3, with 8 bases aligning to TRBD2. The CDR3 runs to 16 residues. Germline CDR1 SGHNT, CDR2 YENEEA. DNA of the CDR3: TGTGCCAGCAGCTCCGGACTAGCAGATAGTACAGATATGCAGTATTTT. This codes for CASSSGLADSTDMQYF. The variable domain in full, completed from reference TRBV11-3 and TRBJ2-3, reads EAGVVQSPRYKIIEKKQPVAFWCNPISGHNTLYWYLQNLGQGPELLIRYENEEAVDDSQLPKDRFSAERLKGVDSTLKIQPAELGDSAVYLCASSSGLADSTDMQYFGPGTRLTVL.

This sequence joins TRBV20-1 and TRBJ1-2; D remains ambiguous. V lost 6 bases and J lost 0, with 20 bases in between. Germline-derived CDR1 and CDR2 are DFQATT and SNEGSKA (reference sequence). The CDR3 totals 16 residues. This chain's CDR3 is CSAYSGKGFSNYGYTF. CDR3 in DNA: TGCAGTGCATATTCTGGGAAAGGGTTTTCTAACTATGGCTACACCTTC.

As to this clonotype: The junction and the germline gene differ at one end; a read error may be behind it. The chain uses TRBV6-1 and TRBJ2-5; D tentatively reads TRBD1 or TRBD2 (6 bases each). From germline, CDR1 is MNHNS and CDR2 SASEGT. This CDR3 has 15 residues. DNA for the CDR3: TGTGCCAGCAGTGAAGATCCGGGGGCTAGAGAGACCCAGTTCTTT. Its translation: CASSEDPGARETQFF.

This clonotype was detected a few times. The conserved phenylalanine or tryptophan normally closing the CDR3 is absent here, so this likely arose from a read error. The chain recombines TRBV11-3 with TRBJ2-3; D is unresolved. V was cut by 5 bases and J by 3 bases, with 6 bases left in between. In germline, CDR1 is SGHNT, CDR2 YENEEA. This CDR3 is built from 12 residues. The CDR3 sequence: CASSLHTDTQYL. CDR3 nucleotide sequence: TGTGCCAGCAGCCTACATACAGATACGCAGTATCTT.

In the case of this clonotype: Since no conserved phenylalanine or tryptophan closes the CDR3, a read error is the likely cause. The chain joins TRBV20-1 to TRBJ1-5, with no clear D. Trimming pared 3 bases from V and 4 bases from J, leaving 19 bases between. This CDR3 has 16 amino acids. Germline CDR1 is DFQATT and CDR2 is SNEGSKA (reference sequence). In nucleotides, the CDR3 is TGCAGTGCTAGCTCCCCAGTAACGTATAGTAATCAGCCCCAGCATGTT. Translated: CSASSPVTYSNQPQHV.

Comments on this clonotype: Mismatch with germline at one junction end may stem from a read error. The rearrangement joins TRBV29-1 to TRBJ2-1; 13 positions match TRBD2. This CDR3 comprises 13 residues. The germline gives CDR1 SQVTM, CDR2 ANQGSEA. CDR3 nucleotides: TGCAGCCTCGGACTAGCGGGAGTGGGTGAGCATTTCTTC. This sequence encodes CSLGLAGVGEHFF.

In the case of this clonotype: The junction departs from the called germline gene at one end, perhaps through a read error. V gene TRBV20-1 combines with J gene TRBJ2-2, with TRBD2 matching over 11 bases. Germline CDR1 reads DFQATT; CDR2 reads SNEGSKA (reference sequence). The CDR3 has 16 residues. This CDR3 is CGTTLAGGPETGELIF. CDR3 DNA sequence: TGCGGTACTACTTTAGCGGGAGGGCCGGAGACCGGGGAGCTGATTTTT.

This clonotype was detected only a few times. At one end the junction does not follow the germline gene, possibly because of a read error. This chain links TRBV20-1 with TRBJ2-7, with 12 nucleotides matching TRBD2. The germline V gene has CDR1 DFQATT and CDR2 SNEGSKA (reference sequence). This CDR3 comprises 14 residues. The CDR3 bases are TGCAATGCTGGACTAGCGGGGACTCCTTACGAGCAGTACTTC. It yields the protein CNAGLAGTPYEQYF.

As to this clonotype: At one boundary the junction diverges from the germline segment, which might be a read error. The V call is TRBV6-2 or TRBV6-3, the J call TRBJ2-7, with D unclear. The V gene's germline CDR1 is MNHEY and CDR2 SVGEGT. This CDR3 is built from 13 residues. The CDR3 region is CASSKPVLYEKYF. The CDR3, as DNA: TGTGCCAGCAGCAAACCAGTCCTTTACGAGAAGTACTTC.

Of note for this clonotype: The missing conserved phenylalanine or tryptophan at the end of this CDR3 makes a read error likely. This CDR3 reads CASTYGAGQVYEQYY. Written as DNA, the CDR3 is TGTGCCAGCACTTACGGGGCTGGACAGGTTTACGAGCAGTACTAT. This chain joins TRBV6-5 and TRBJ2-7; 7 nucleotides align to TRBD1. The CDR3 covers 15 residues. Germline CDR1 is MNHEY and CDR2 is SVGAGI.

V is TRBV20-1 and J is TRBJ2-5, with 7 bases aligning to TRBD1. After removal of 1 base from V and 11 bases from J, the junction contained 10 bases not matched to a gene. CDR3 length: 13 residues. The germline CDR1 and CDR2 sequences are DFQATT and SNEGSKA (reference sequence). CDR3 amino acids: CSARARGSKRQYF. DNA of the CDR3: TGCAGTGCTAGAGCCAGGGGGTCCAAGAGACAGTACTTC.

In this sample, this clonotype turned up many times. This chain links TRBV20-1 with TRBJ1-1; unclear D gene. Trimming cost V 6 bases and J 1 base, with 12 bases left between them. The CDR3 is 13 residues long. The germline V gene has CDR1 DFQATT and CDR2 SNEGSKA (reference sequence). The CDR3 sequence: CSAPGQANTEAFF. The CDR3 coding sequence is TGCAGTGCCCCCGGGCAGGCGAACACTGAAGCTTTCTTT.

The genes are TRBV11-1 and TRBJ2-2, with no clear D. Germline lookup yields CDR1 SGHAT and CDR2 FQDESV (reference sequence). Trimming removed 11 bases from V and 4 bases from J, with 14 bases in between. The CDR3 contains 13 residues. The CDR3 reads CAGILIGTGELFF. The CDR3, as DNA: TGTGCCGGCATCTTAATCGGCACCGGGGAGCTGTTTTTT.

The gene calls are TRBV6-2 or TRBV6-3 and TRBJ2-3, with D hard to call. This CDR3 is built from 16 residues. Germline V gives CDR1 MNHEY, CDR2 SVGEGT. The germline V and J ends were trimmed by 4 bases and 3 bases, with 17 bases remaining between them. This CDR3 reads CASSSLQAGSTDTQYF. CDR3 nucleotide sequence: TGTGCCAGCAGTTCCCTTCAGGCTGGATCTACAGATACGCAGTATTTT.

Remarks on this clonotype: The junction departs from germline at one end; a sequencing error may be responsible. This chain connects TRBV20-1 to TRBJ2-1; D is undetermined. Per germline, CDR1 DFQATT and CDR2 SNEGSKA (reference sequence). The CDR3 totals 16 residues. The CDR3 nucleotides are TGCAGTGCTAGAGATCGCGTCTTGCCCGGATACGATGAGCACTTCTTC. Its translation is CSARDRVLPGYDEHFF.

On this clonotype: The conserved final phenylalanine or tryptophan is absent from the CDR3, which likely points to a read error. No DNA is shown, since the ends of the CDR3 on it are uncertain; the CDR3 is the one TCRdb lists. The chain is built from TRBV6-1 and TRBJ2-6. Germline lookup yields CDR1 MNHNS and CDR2 SASEGT. 14 amino acids form the CDR3, both terminal residues included. CDR3 loop: CASSEKYGKQVMTL.

By proportion, this clonotype is medium-sized. CDR3 loop: CASSGGAYSNQPQHF. CDR3 in DNA: TGTGCCAGCAGCGGGGGGGCCTATAGCAATCAGCCCCAGCATTTT. The V gene is TRBV5-5, the J gene TRBJ1-5; weak D call: TRBD1 (6 bases). CDR3 length: 15 residues. V lost 4 bases and J lost 0, with 11 bases in between. The germline CDR1 and CDR2 sequences are SGHKS and YYEKEE (reference sequence).

This chain uses TRBV20-1 with TRBJ2-7, with D perhaps matching TRBD1 or TRBD2 (5 bases each). The CDR3 is 13 amino acids. Germline CDR1 DFQATT, CDR2 SNEGSKA (reference sequence). CDR3 amino acids: CNASQGTDYEQYF. The CDR3 nucleotides read TGCAATGCCAGCCAAGGGACGGACTACGAGCAGTACTTC.

About this clonotype: A much larger clone differs by one base, so this may be a read error. The rearrangement joins TRBV28 to TRBJ2-5, with 7 positions matching TRBD2. Germline loops: CDR1 MDHEN, CDR2 SYDVKM. The CDR3 consists of 14 residues. With V trimmed by 7 bases and J by 7 bases, 12 bases remained unmatched. CDR3 loop: CASIWGGLRGTQYF. The CDR3 DNA reads TGTGCCAGCATTTGGGGGGGTCTACGGGGGACCCAGTACTTC.

In the case of this clonotype: A junction boundary mismatches the germline segment, possibly from a read error. The chain joins TRBV7-8 to TRBJ2-5; no definite D call. This CDR3 region has 15 residues. Germline CDR1 SGHVS, CDR2 FQNEAQ. The CDR3 DNA follows: TGTGCTAGCAGCACGAAAGACTGGAACCAAGAGACCCAGTACTTC. It encodes CASSTKDWNQETQYF.

This chain uses TRBV5-1 with TRBJ2-5; D ambiguous. The CDR3 consists of 14 residues. With 4 bases removed from V and 5 bases from J, the gap between germline ends came to 15 bases. Per the germline V gene, CDR1 is SGHRS and CDR2 is YFSETQ. CDR3 in amino acids: CASSTRQGHETQYF. CDR3 nucleotides: TGCGCCAGCAGCACCCGACAAGGCCATGAGACCCAGTACTTC.

This clonotype was observed a few times. This may be a read error: a much more frequent sequence differs by one nucleotide. This CDR3 is CTSVQGQETQYF. The CDR3 nucleotides are TGTACCAGCGTCCAGGGCCAAGAGACCCAGTACTTC. The chain uses TRBV6-1 and TRBJ2-5, with D maybe TRBD1 (5 bases). CDR1 and CDR2 from the germline V gene are MNHNS and SASEGT. The CDR3 sequence is 12 residues long.

This clonotype was detected once. The junction departs from the called germline gene at one end, perhaps through a read error. The V gene is TRBV6-5, the J gene TRBJ2-3; D tentatively reads TRBD1 or TRBD2 (6 bases each). Germline V gene lookup returns CDR1 MNHEY and CDR2 SVGAGI. This CDR3 region has 15 residues. CDR3 DNA sequence: TGTGTCAGCAGTGCGGGGCAGGGGAGCACAGGTACGCAGTATTTT. Its translation: CVSSAGQGSTGTQYF.

By its share, this clonotype is medium-sized (0.01 to 0.1%). The CDR3 is CASSYTIGDYGYTF. The CDR3 DNA reads TGTGCCAGCAGTTACACGATTGGGGACTATGGCTACACCTTC. The chain carries TRBV6-5 and TRBJ1-2; D remains ambiguous. Germline V gene sequence: CDR1 MNHEY, CDR2 SVGAGI. V lost 2 bases and J lost 3, with 10 bases in between. CDR3 length: 14 amino acids.